This T cell receptor beta chain was observed in a study of CD8+ T cells in alopecia areata. Germline values: CDR1 SGHTA, CDR2 FQGNSA. V was shortened by 5 bases and J by 4 bases, with 12 bases between the two germline ends. The CDR3 totals 13 residues. A word on this clone: What it binds is not known.

Sequencing used cDNA as its template, made by extracting RNA and reverse transcribing it. Sequencing used immunoSEQ multiplex PCR; TCRdb keeps in-frame clones, though not all of them. The sample yields hundreds of thousands of clones, 65% to 70% seen once. Study results and limitations: Sequencing of scalp tissue also captures the resident alphabeta T cells of normal skin.

The sample in question was CD4+ T cells sorted from blood, obtained at week 0. The chain has TRBV7-2 and TRBJ2-7, with a tentative D call TRBD1 (6 bases). The receptor was derived from a human donor with alopecia areata. The CDR3 sequence: CASSRKGGYEQYF. CDR3 nucleotides: TGTGCCAGCAGCCGGAAAGGGGGATACGAGCAGTACTTC. Supplemented by reference TRBV7-2 and TRBJ2-7, the full variable domain reads GAGVSQSPSNKVTEKGKDVELRCDPISGHTALYWYRQSLGQGLEFLIYFQGNSAPDKSGLPSDRFSAERTGGSVSTLTIQRTQQEDSAVYLCASSRKGGYEQYFGPGTRLTVT.